One and the same sample provided the 27 T cell receptor beta chains below, sequenced in a study of T-cell memory formation after mild COVID-19 (dated by TCRdb to the early 2020s). Receptors were amplified or captured by 5' RACE. Sequenced using an Illumina NovaSeq 6000. The public reads were quality trimmed at Q25 with fastp and then assembled into clones with MiXCR by TCRdb, keeping productive beta chains. Under each unique CDR3 protein, matching rows form one entry showing the most common genes and DNA. Counted in this sample were about 400,000 distinct CDR3 sequences; about 25% of them appeared once. 10% to 15% of the sample is taken by the ten largest. Sample: PBMCs or a T cell subset sorted from them (not recorded which). Receptors were obtained from an adult woman who had mild COVID-19 (a few samples of this study predate the infection). The sample titles of this study are shuffled in the database, so cell type and time point are left out; the donor was told from shared clones.

There are a few counts of this clonotype. V gene TRBV5-1 combines with J gene TRBJ2-3; 9 bases fit TRBD2. Germline lookup yields CDR1 SGHRS and CDR2 YFSETQ. CDR3 size: 20 residues. The ends lost 0 bases at V and 3 bases at J; junction bases unmatched: 17. The CDR3, as DNA: TGCGCCAGCAGCTTGGTATCGCGGGGGGGCGTACCGGCGCGAACAGATACGCAGTATTTT. This encodes CASSLVSRGGVPARTDTQYF.

The sample holds a few counts of this clonotype. The chain joins TRBV18 to TRBJ2-7, with TRBD1 matching 7 bases. CDR3 length: 13 amino acids. Germline assignment: CDR1 KGHSH and CDR2 LQKENI. The junction had 2 bases not matched to a gene; V was cut back by 4 bases and J by 2 bases. DNA of the CDR3: TGTGCCAGCTCACGGGACAGCGCCTACGAGCAGTACTTC. This encodes CASSRDSAYEQYF.

This clonotype was picked up a small number of times. The chain carries TRBV11-1 and TRBJ1-1, with a weak D call TRBD1 (5 bases). The V gene's germline CDR1 is SGHAT and CDR2 FQDESV (reference sequence). The ends were cut back, 4 bases at V and 0 bases at J, with 18 bases in the middle. CDR3 length: 17 amino acids. This CDR3 is CASSYRQNSLMNTEAFF. CDR3 DNA sequence: TGTGCCAGCAGCTATAGACAGAACTCCTTAATGAACACTGAAGCTTTCTTT.

The CDR3, as DNA: TGTGCCAGCAGCCTAAATCGACTAGACAAGCAGTTCTTC. Translation: CASSLNRLDKQFF. The chain is built from TRBV7-3 and TRBJ2-1, with a tentative D call TRBD2 (6 bases). The CDR3 totals 13 residues. V was trimmed by 5 bases and J by 11 bases, leaving 16 bases between them. Germline CDR1 is SGHTA and CDR2 is FQGTGA.

The rearrangement uses TRBV20-1 and TRBJ1-5; TRBD1 matches 8 bases. The CDR3 loop spans 14 amino acids. The trim removed 4 bases at V and 4 bases at J, leaving 6 bases unmatched. Per germline, CDR1 DFQATT and CDR2 SNEGSKA (reference sequence). The CDR3 DNA reads TGCAGTGCTACTAGGACAGGGAGGAATCAGCCCCAGCATTTT. Translated, it gives CSATRTGRNQPQHF.

This clonotype was picked up many times. This chain connects TRBV5-1 to TRBJ2-1; no definite D call. Germline V gene data show CDR1 as SGHRS and CDR2 as YFSETQ. V was cut by 7 bases and J by 9 bases, with 11 bases left in between. CDR3 length: 11 residues. CDR3 sequence: CASASWAEQFF. Here the CDR3 DNA reads TGCGCCAGCGCCAGTTGGGCTGAGCAGTTCTTC.

The CDR3 DNA sequence: TGCGCCAGCAGCTTGTTGGGACAGGGTACTGAAGCTTTCTTT. It specifies CASSLLGQGTEAFF. The V gene is TRBV5-1, the J gene TRBJ1-1, with TRBD1 identical over 9 bases. The V gene end was trimmed by 1 base and the J gene end by 5 bases; junction bases not matched to a gene: 3. The CDR3 is made up of 14 amino acids. CDR1 SGHRS and CDR2 YFSETQ come from the germline V gene.

The chain employs TRBV6-1 and TRBJ1-2, with D unclear. This CDR3 contains 13 residues. The germline CDR1 and CDR2 sequences are MNHNS and SASEGT. The germline V and J ends were trimmed by 3 bases and 1 base, with 6 bases remaining between them. CDR3 nucleotides: TGTGCCAGCAGTGATCCGCTTAACTATGGCTACACCTTC. Protein sequence: CASSDPLNYGYTF.

A few counts support this clonotype. The genes are TRBV11-2 and TRBJ2-7; D gene ambiguous. Per the germline V gene, CDR1 is SGHAT and CDR2 is FQNNGV. The CDR3 loop spans 13 amino acids. V lost 4 bases and J 3 bases, leaving 10 bases between the germline ends. Here the CDR3 reads CASSSTAYYEQYF. In DNA form, the CDR3 reads TGTGCCAGCAGCTCGACGGCGTACTACGAGCAGTACTTC.

This clonotype has a count of ten or more. The gene calls are TRBV5-1 and TRBJ2-3, with D perhaps TRBD2 (9 bases). Trimming took off 4 bases at V and 0 bases at J, with 30 bases between the two ends. In germline, CDR1 is SGHRS, CDR2 YFSETQ. The CDR3 totals 21 residues. The CDR3 DNA reads as TGCGCCAGCAGCCGTATCCCAACAACAGCGGGAGGACAGGGAAGCACAGATACGCAGTATTTT. Its protein product is CASSRIPTTAGGQGSTDTQYF.

This rearrangement joins TRBV7-3 to TRBJ2-3; 7 bases are shared with TRBD1. Trimming cost V 5 bases and J 2 bases; bases outside gene matches: 4. Germline loops: CDR1 SGHTA, CDR2 FQGTGA. The CDR3 runs to 14 residues. CDR3 sequence: CASSLGQHTDTQYF. In DNA, the CDR3 is TGTGCCAGCAGCCTGGGACAGCACACAGATACGCAGTATTTT.

The V and J genes are TRBV7-8 and TRBJ1-5, with 9 bases lining up with TRBD1. The CDR3 totals 14 residues. CDR1 is SGHVS, CDR2 FQNEAQ, per germline. The ends lost 2 bases at V and 9 bases at J; junction bases unmatched: 5. The CDR3 DNA is TGTGCCAGCAGCTTAACAGGGGGCGCGGGGCCCCAGCATTTT. Residues: CASSLTGGAGPQHF. The whole variable domain, filled in from reference TRBV7-8 and TRBJ1-5, reads GAGVSQSPRYKVAKRGQDVALRCDPISGHVSLFWYQQALGQGPEFLTYFQNEAQLDKSGLPSDRFFAERPEGSVSTLKIQRTQQEDSAVYLCASSLTGGAGPQHFGDGTRLSIL.

This clonotype has only a few counts. The gene calls are TRBV2 and TRBJ2-7, with TRBD2 as a possible D gene (6 bases). Germline V gives CDR1 SNHLY, CDR2 FYNNEI. This CDR3 contains 15 residues. Trimming removed 3 bases at V and 0 bases at J, with 12 bases between. The CDR3: CASSDVAGFSYEQYF. The CDR3 coding sequence is TGTGCCAGCAGTGATGTCGCGGGGTTCTCCTACGAGCAGTACTTC.

The V call is TRBV7-6, the J call TRBJ2-3, with 9 bases aligning to TRBD1. Germline CDR1 and CDR2: SGHVS and FNYEAQ. This CDR3 region has 15 residues. V shed 4 bases and J 2 bases; nucleotides not matched to a gene: 4. The CDR3 sequence is CASSSGQGNTDTQYF. The CDR3, as DNA: TGTGCCAGCAGCTCGGGACAGGGAAACACAGATACGCAGTATTTT.

This clonotype was counted ten times or more. This chain uses TRBV27 with TRBJ1-1; D is unresolved. The germline V gene has CDR1 MNHEY and CDR2 SMNVEV (reference sequence). Trimming took off 4 bases at V and 0 bases at J, with 6 bases between the two ends. The CDR3 consists of 13 residues. CDR3 protein: CASSSQVNTEAFF. CDR3 bases: TGTGCCAGCAGTTCTCAGGTGAACACTGAAGCTTTCTTT.

This clonotype was counted a few times. This CDR3 reads CASSLSSTQETQYF. CDR3 coding DNA: TGCGCCAGCAGCTTGTCGTCAACCCAAGAGACCCAGTACTTC. V usage is TRBV5-1 and J usage is TRBJ2-5; no firm D call. V lost 1 base, J lost 1 base, and 8 bases lay in between. Germline CDR1 reads SGHRS; CDR2 reads YFSETQ. The CDR3 has 14 residues.

V is TRBV9 and J is TRBJ1-3; 12 nucleotides agree with TRBD1. This CDR3 spans 14 amino acids. J gave up 7 bases and V 7 bases, and 6 bases lay outside the gene matches. From germline, CDR1 is SGDLS and CDR2 YYNGEE. CDR3 residues: CASSGTGGRNTIYF. For the CDR3, the DNA is TGTGCCAGCTCGGGGACAGGGGGCCGGAACACCATATATTTT.

This clonotype was counted once. The chain joins TRBV4-2 to TRBJ2-1; 13 bases fit TRBD2. The CDR3 runs 16 residues. Losses at the gene ends were 4 bases for V and 9 bases for J; bases not matched to a gene: 9. Germline lookup yields CDR1 LGHNA and CDR2 YNFKEQ. In nucleotides, the CDR3 is TGTGCCAGCAGCCGGCTCACTAGCGGGGGGGGGCCTGAGCAGTTCTTC. Translating it yields CASSRLTSGGGPEQFF.

This clonotype was detected only a few times. CDR3 sequence (DNA): TGTGCCAGCAGTGAAGATCAGCCCCAGCATTTT. Translated, it gives CASSEDQPQHF. The chain recombines TRBV2 with TRBJ1-5; no reliable D call. The V end was cut by 1 base, the J end by 5 bases, with 0 bases between. The CDR3 is 11 amino acids. The germline V gene has CDR1 SNHLY and CDR2 FYNNEI.

This clonotype was picked up a small number of times. V and J are TRBV24-1 and TRBJ2-2; D remains unclear. Looked up from germline, CDR1 is KGHDR and CDR2 is SFDVKD. V was shortened by 4 bases and J by 1 base, with 9 bases between the two germline ends. The CDR3 extends over 15 amino acids. The CDR3 DNA reads as TGTGCCACCAGTGACCCTACAAGGAACACCGGGGAGCTGTTTTTT. Translation gives CATSDPTRNTGELFF.

The sample holds a few counts of this clonotype. The chain recombines TRBV28 with TRBJ2-3; no clear D. Germline V gene lookup returns CDR1 MDHEN and CDR2 SYDVKM. This CDR3 contains 14 residues. Between the trimmed V and J ends, which lost 6 bases and 5 bases, there was a span of 15 bases. CDR3 DNA: TGTGCCAGCAGACACAGCGTCCGAGGAGATACGCAGTATTTT. It translates to CASRHSVRGDTQYF.

This clonotype appeared a few times. The rearrangement links TRBV4-1 to TRBJ2-7; 7 bases map to TRBD1. The CDR3 runs to 17 residues. J gave up 4 bases and V 0 bases, and 12 bases lay outside the gene matches. In germline, CDR1 is MGHRA, CDR2 YSYEKL. The CDR3 protein is CASSQDWLYDRVYEQYF. The CDR3 bases are TGCGCCAGCAGCCAAGATTGGCTATACGACAGGGTATACGAGCAGTACTTC.

The chain has TRBV30 and TRBJ1-5; D perhaps matches TRBD1 (5 bases). The CDR3 sequence is 14 residues long. V lost 1 base, J lost 7 bases, and 14 bases lay in between. The germline gives CDR1 GTSNPN, CDR2 SVGIG (reference sequence). The CDR3 protein is CAWSGLGGGQPQHF. CDR3 DNA sequence: TGTGCCTGGAGTGGATTGGGGGGGGGACAGCCCCAGCATTTT. The full variable domain, in which reference TRBV30 and TRBJ1-5 provide the parts outside the CDR3, is SQTIHQWPATLVQPVGSPLSLECTVEGTSNPNLYWYRQAAGRGLQLLFYSVGIGQISSEVPQNLSASRPQDRQFILSSKKLLLSDSGFYLCAWSGLGGGQPQHFGDGTRLSIL.

This chain uses TRBV20-1 with TRBJ2-2; the match to TRBD1 covers 9 bases. J lost 0 bases, V lost 1 base, and 6 bases had no gene match. The CDR3 extends over 17 amino acids. From germline, CDR1 is DFQATT and CDR2 SNEGSKA (reference sequence). CDR3 residues: CSARGPRTGANTGELFF. In DNA form, the CDR3 reads TGCAGTGCTAGAGGCCCTAGGACAGGGGCGAACACCGGGGAGCTGTTTTTT.

The chain recombines TRBV2 with TRBJ1-5, with 9 bases that match TRBD1. The CDR3 length is 14 residues. CDR1 SNHLY and CDR2 FYNNEI come from the germline V gene. Trimming removed 6 bases from V and 7 bases from J; junction bases left unmatched: 7. CDR3 loop: CASSADRGEQPQHF. As DNA, the CDR3 is TGTGCCAGCAGCGCCGACAGGGGGGAACAGCCCCAGCATTTT.

This clonotype appeared a few times. The V and J genes are TRBV24-1 and TRBJ2-7; D not certain. Germline V gene sequence: CDR1 KGHDR, CDR2 SFDVKD. Trimming stripped 2 bases from V and 0 bases from J, with 10 bases between. CDR3 length: 15 amino acids. CDR3 nucleotide sequence: TGTGCCACCAGTGATTCGAGCCGTAGCTCCTACGAGCAGTACTTC. Protein sequence: CATSDSSRSSYEQYF.

A few counts support this clonotype. The chain is built from TRBV6-5 and TRBJ2-3; 12 bases align to TRBD2. Germline trimming cut 5 bases from V and 3 bases from J; bases unmatched to any gene: 9. The CDR3 totals 17 residues. The germline gives CDR1 MNHEY, CDR2 SVGAGI. The CDR3 loop reads CASSRRVTSGSTDTQYF. The CDR3 nucleotides are TGTGCCAGCAGTCGCCGCGTGACTAGCGGGAGTACAGATACGCAGTATTTT.